This is a list of T cell receptor beta chains from one sample in a study of cytomegalovirus exposure and HLA in healthy donors. The protocol was immunoSEQ multiplex PCR, while the TCRdb copy is restricted to in-frame clones and leaves out a portion. This sample has 45,000 to 60,000 clones; roughly 80% occur once, and the top ten carry 8.1%. The sequenced material came from PBMCs. The receptors here all came from a young man in good health and CMV-seropositive. Both conserved end residues are part of each CDR3. A D gene is named only where the DNA matches it firmly. Rows may omit the clone size; those that give it use once, few, many or a size class.

j_gene	v_gene	d_gene	abundance	CDR3nt	CDR3aa
TRBJ1-4	TRBV4-1	NA	NA	TGCGCCAGCAGCCAGTTGGGATTGCAGGGCGAAAAACTGTTTTTT	CASSQLGLQGEKLFF
TRBJ2-3	TRBV6-4	NA	NA	TGTGCCAGCAGTGACGCGGCAGGGTCGGCAGATACGCAGTATTTT	CASSDAAGSADTQYF
TRBJ2-5	TRBV5-8	TRBD2	NA	TGTGCCAGCAGCTTGGGACTAGCGGGGGGAGGATACCAAGAGACCCAGTACTTC	CASSLGLAGGGYQETQYF
TRBJ1-3	TRBV30	NA	few	TGTGCCTGGAGCACAGGGAACACCATATATTTT	CAWSTGNTIYF
TRBJ2-7	TRBV11-2	NA	NA	TGTGCCAGCAGCTTAGAACAGGGAGCCGCCTACGAGCAGTACTTC	CASSLEQGAAYEQYF
TRBJ2-7	TRBV4-2	TRBD2	NA	TGTGCCAGCAGCCTCCGGACTAGCGGGGGTTACGAGCAGTACTTC	CASSLRTSGGYEQYF
TRBJ2-5	TRBV5-4	TRBD2	NA	TGTGCCAGCAGCACCCCGGGTAGCGGGGTGGAGACCCAGTACTTC	CASSTPGSGVETQYF
TRBJ1-5	TRBV11-2	NA	few	TGTGCCAGCAGCTTATCTCCGGCCAGCGACCAGCATTTT	CASSLSPASDQHF
TRBJ1-6	TRBV5-1	TRBD1	NA	TGCGCCAGCAGCCCAGGACAGGACCCCTATAATTCACCCCTCCACTTT	CASSPGQDPYNSPLHF
TRBJ2-1	TRBV7-2	NA	NA	TGTGCCATCTGGAGCCAGGGAAGCCAGTTCTTC	CAIWSQGSQFF
TRBJ2-7	TRBV6-6	TRBD2	NA	TGTGCCAGCAGCGCCGGACTAGCGGGGATAAGGGAGCAGTACTTC	CASSAGLAGIREQYF
TRBJ2-7	TRBV27	TRBD1	NA	TGTGCCAGCAGTTCCCGGGACAGTTCCTACGAGCAGTACTTC	CASSSRDSSYEQYF
TRBJ2-6	TRBV27	NA	NA	TGTGCCAGCAGTCCAATAATGAAAACAGGCTCTGGGGCCAACGTCCTGACTTTC	CASSPIMKTGSGANVLTF
TRBJ2-7	TRBV27	NA	NA	TGTGCCAGCAGTTTAGACCAGCGGTCGAACGAGCAGTACTTC	CASSLDQRSNEQYF
TRBJ2-1	TRBV11-2	NA	NA	TGTGCCAGCAGCTTACGTCCCGTCCAGACTTCCTCCTACAATGAGCAGTTCTTC	CASSLRPVQTSSYNEQFF